These 26 T cell receptor beta chains were all obtained from the same sample, sequenced in a study of cytomegalovirus exposure and HLA in healthy donors. With 60 Vbeta and 13 Jbeta primers, the PCR was carried out. Repertoires were generated with immunoSEQ multiplex PCR, while TCRdb's copy carries only in-frame clones and drops some. The profile shows some 150,000 clones, around 80% of them singletons. The sequenced sample consisted of PBMCs. The receptors were gathered from a female donor in good health and CMV-seronegative.

This rearrangement joins TRBV7-9 to TRBJ2-2, with 10 bases that match TRBD1. Germline V gene data show CDR1 as SEHNR and CDR2 as FQNEAQ (reference sequence). V shed 5 bases and J 7 bases; nucleotides not matched to a gene: 16. The CDR3 runs to 18 residues. The CDR3 loop reads CASSPTWTGGPGSGELFF. The CDR3 DNA follows: TGTGCCAGCAGCCCCACGTGGACAGGGGGTCCCGGCAGCGGGGAGCTGTTTTTT.

The chain links TRBV9 to TRBJ2-3; weak D call: TRBD1 (6 bases). With 4 bases removed from V and 2 bases from J, the gap between germline ends came to 23 bases. CDR1 is SGDLS, CDR2 YYNGEE, per germline. The CDR3 has 18 residues. CDR3: CASSRGRGEYGNTDTQYF. CDR3 sequence (DNA): TGTGCCAGCAGCAGGGGCAGGGGTGAATACGGCAACACAGATACGCAGTATTTT.

This chain joins TRBV19 and TRBJ2-1; the D gene is possibly TRBD1 (6 bases). The V end lost 7 bases, the J end lost 9 bases, and 22 bases lay between the germline ends. In germline, CDR1 is LNHDA, CDR2 SQIVND (reference sequence). CDR3 length equals 15 residues. In DNA form, the CDR3 reads TGTGCCAGTAACTTGCCCGGGACAAGGAAGGGTGAGCAGTTCTTC. This codes for CASNLPGTRKGEQFF.

The chain is built from TRBV6-5 and TRBJ1-4; TRBD1 might be the D (6 bases). Deletions cut 4 bases from V and 3 bases from J, with 12 bases between. Germline values: CDR1 MNHEY, CDR2 SVGAGI. The CDR3 runs to 15 residues. This CDR3 reads CASSSRQASNEKLFF. CDR3 in DNA: TGTGCCAGCAGTTCTCGACAGGCCTCTAATGAAAAACTGTTTTTT.

This chain uses TRBV7-2 with TRBJ2-7; a possible D gene is TRBD1 (6 bases). Trimming stripped 6 bases from V and 0 bases from J, with 15 bases between. Germline V lookup: CDR1 SGHTA, CDR2 FQGNSA. The CDR3 consists of 15 residues. CDR3 in amino acids: CASSLRGIPSYEQYF. Here the CDR3 DNA reads TGTGCCAGCAGTCTCAGGGGAATCCCCTCCTACGAGCAGTACTTC.

The gene calls are TRBV7-9 and TRBJ2-7; 15 positions agree with TRBD2. The CDR3 is made up of 16 amino acids. CDR1 SEHNR and CDR2 FQNEAQ come from the germline V gene (reference sequence). The ends lost 1 base at V and 3 bases at J; junction bases unmatched: 1. CDR3 amino acids: CASSLGTSGRDYEQYF. CDR3 sequence (DNA): TGTGCCAGCAGCTTAGGGACTAGCGGGAGGGACTACGAGCAGTACTTC.

The rearrangement uses TRBV18 and TRBJ2-5, with a tentative D call TRBD2 (6 bases). The CDR3 covers 12 residues. Germline CDR1 KGHSH, CDR2 LQKENI. Deletions cut 6 bases from V and 11 bases from J, with 16 bases between. In DNA form, the CDR3 reads TGTGCCAGCTCCCTCGGGACTGAAGAGCAGTACTTC. Translation gives CASSLGTEEQYF.

The chain joins TRBV5-4 to TRBJ1-2; D remains unclear. Looked up from germline, CDR1 is SGHNT and CDR2 is YYREEE (reference sequence). The CDR3 runs 14 residues. Trimming pared 0 bases from V and 6 bases from J, leaving 12 bases between. The CDR3 spells CASSLDINPHGYTF. For the CDR3, the DNA is TGTGCCAGCAGCTTGGACATAAACCCTCATGGCTACACCTTC.

The chain is built from TRBV7-3 and TRBJ2-1; 7 positions match TRBD2. Germline assignment: CDR1 SGHTA and CDR2 FQGTGA. There are 15 residues in the CDR3. V shed 1 base and J 3 bases; nucleotides not matched to a gene: 3. The CDR3 nucleotides read TGTGCCAGCAGCTTAAGGCCTAGCGGCTACAATGAGCAGTTCTTC. It encodes CASSLRPSGYNEQFF.

The chain uses TRBV27 and TRBJ1-1; 7 bases are a match to TRBD1. CDR1 is MNHEY, CDR2 SMNVEV, per germline (reference sequence). V was pared by 4 bases and J by 1 base, with 3 bases of the junction left unmatched. This CDR3 comprises 14 residues. The CDR3: CASSSWTGNTEAFF. The CDR3 DNA is TGTGCCAGCAGTTCGTGGACAGGGAACACTGAAGCTTTCTTT.

This clone was counted a few times. Here the CDR3 DNA reads TGTGCCAGCAGCTTGGGTGCGGATGGCTACACCTTC. Translation gives CASSLGADGYTF. J is TRBJ1-2 and V is TRBV5-6, with unresolved D. The germline gives CDR1 SGHDT, CDR2 YYEEEE. V lost 0 bases to trimming and J lost 6 bases, with 6 bases between them. The CDR3 extends over 12 amino acids.

This clone was recorded a few times. The CDR3 DNA reads TGCGCCAGCAGCAGACAGGGGGCAGATGGCTACACCTTC. Protein sequence: CASSRQGADGYTF. V usage is TRBV5-1 and J usage is TRBJ1-2, with 10 bases lining up with TRBD1. CDR1 is SGHRS, CDR2 YFSETQ, per germline. The CDR3 is 13 amino acids. V was pared by 4 bases and J by 6 bases, with 3 bases of the junction left unmatched.

This rearrangement joins TRBV11-2 to TRBJ2-1, with 8 bases that match TRBD2. In germline, CDR1 is SGHAT, CDR2 FQNNGV. This CDR3 region has 16 residues. Germline trimming cut 1 base from V and 9 bases from J; bases unmatched to any gene: 11. The CDR3 sequence: CASSLGATGGPREQFF. The CDR3 region has the DNA TGTGCCAGCAGCTTAGGGGCGACGGGGGGGCCTCGTGAGCAGTTCTTC.

The V and J genes are TRBV19 and TRBJ1-5, with 7 nucleotides matching TRBD1. CDR1 and CDR2 from the germline V gene are LNHDA and SQIVND (reference sequence). This CDR3 comprises 16 residues. V lost 0 bases and J lost 7; bases outside the gene matches: 9. CDR3 protein: CASSIDTGTAWQPQHF. In DNA, the CDR3 is TGTGCCAGTAGTATAGATACCGGGACAGCCTGGCAGCCCCAGCATTTT.

V gene TRBV6-6 combines with J gene TRBJ2-5, with D possibly matching TRBD1 (6 bases). The germline V gene encodes CDR1 MNHNY and CDR2 SVGAGI (reference sequence). Trimming pared 6 bases from V and 5 bases from J, leaving 10 bases between. The CDR3 length is 12 residues. The CDR3 DNA follows: TGTGCCAGCAGACAGGGAGCGGAGACCCAGTACTTC. Translation gives CASRQGAETQYF.

The chain employs TRBV9 and TRBJ2-3, with TRBD2 matching over 11 bases. In germline, CDR1 is SGDLS, CDR2 YYNGEE. Trimming removed 0 bases from V and 11 bases from J; junction bases left unmatched: 14. There are 17 residues in the CDR3. The CDR3 sequence is CASSVGLAGGRRGEQYF. For the CDR3, the DNA is TGTGCCAGCAGCGTAGGGCTAGCGGGAGGCCGGAGAGGGGAGCAGTATTTT.

The V gene is TRBV19, the J gene TRBJ1-3; no reliable D call. Germline CDR1 is LNHDA and CDR2 is SQIVND (reference sequence). This CDR3 contains 16 residues. V dropped 5 bases and J dropped 0 bases, with 14 bases sitting between them. The CDR3 spells CASSLFDGSSGNTIYF. The DNA for the CDR3 is TGTGCCAGTAGTCTCTTCGACGGGAGCTCTGGAAACACCATATATTTT. The full variable domain, completed using reference TRBV19 and TRBJ1-3, is DGGITQSPKYLFRKEGQNVTLSCEQNLNHDAMYWYRQDPGQGLRLIYYSQIVNDFQKGDIAEGYSVSREKKESFPLTVTSAQKNPTAFYLCASSLFDGSSGNTIYFGEGSWLTVV.

The genes are TRBV6-6 and TRBJ2-7, with 7 bases fitting TRBD1. The CDR3 sequence is 15 residues long. Looked up from germline, CDR1 is MNHNY and CDR2 is SVGAGI (reference sequence). V trimming: 8 bases; J trimming: 5 bases; junction bases outside the gene matches: 15. The CDR3 protein is CASGPLYRGTHEQYF. The CDR3 coding sequence is TGTGCCAGCGGCCCCCTGTACAGGGGTACTCACGAGCAGTACTTC.

The rearrangement uses TRBV19 and TRBJ2-7, with D perhaps TRBD1 (6 bases). The V gene lost 6 bases and the J gene lost 3 bases, with 21 bases spanning the gap. This CDR3 is 16 amino acids long. CDR1 and CDR2 (germline): LNHDA, SQIVND (reference sequence). In DNA form, the CDR3 reads TGTGCCAGTAGCTCCACGGCGGGCAGGGGCGGCTACGAGCAGTACTTC. Translated: CASSSTAGRGGYEQYF.

This chain links TRBV2 with TRBJ2-7; possible D gene TRBD2, 5 bases. The V and J ends lost 7 bases and 4 bases respectively, with 8 bases between them. The CDR3 consists of 11 residues. Germline V CDR1 and CDR2: SNHLY, FYNNEI. CDR3 amino acids: CASTGGYEQYF. In nucleotides, the CDR3 is TGTGCCAGCACTGGCGGGTACGAGCAGTACTTC.

The gene calls are TRBV4-3 and TRBJ2-7; D call uncertain. CDR1 is LGHNA and CDR2 is YSLEER in the germline V gene. Trimming shortened V by 1 base and J by 3 bases, and 7 bases separated the two germline ends. This CDR3 spans 13 amino acids. CDR3 protein: CASSQGASYEQYF. The CDR3 nucleotides are TGCGCCAGCAGCCAAGGGGCCAGCTACGAGCAGTACTTC.

This clone turned up a few times. V gene TRBV9 combines with J gene TRBJ1-1, with D perhaps TRBD1 (6 bases). Germline loops: CDR1 SGDLS, CDR2 YYNGEE. CDR3 length: 13 amino acids. V was clipped by 3 bases and J by 5 bases, with 11 bases between them. CDR3 in amino acids: CASSAQGMTEAFF. The CDR3 coding sequence is TGTGCCAGCAGCGCACAGGGAATGACTGAAGCTTTCTTT.

The gene calls are TRBV14 and TRBJ1-2; D gene uncertain. V gave up 4 bases and J gave up 2 bases, with 14 bases separating them. The CDR3 loop spans 15 amino acids. Germline V gene data show CDR1 as SGHDN and CDR2 as FVKESK. The CDR3 loop reads CASSPLPAENYGYTF. CDR3 bases: TGTGCCAGCAGCCCCCTGCCCGCAGAAAACTATGGCTACACCTTC.

The chain is built from TRBV20-1 and TRBJ2-5; D unresolved. The V end lost 1 base, the J end lost 10 bases, and 10 bases lay between the germline ends. The CDR3 runs 11 residues. CDR1 and CDR2 (germline): DFQATT, SNEGSKA (reference sequence). CDR3 coding DNA: TGCAGTGCTAGAGTGCCGGGTTGCCAGTACTTC. Translation gives CSARVPGCQYF.

The rearrangement links TRBV9 to TRBJ1-2; D unresolved. From germline, CDR1 is SGDLS and CDR2 YYNGEE. The CDR3 consists of 17 residues. Trimming pared 4 bases from V and 2 bases from J, leaving 21 bases between. This CDR3 reads CASSTAPGQEENYGYTF. The CDR3 DNA is TGTGCCAGCAGCACCGCCCCCGGGCAGGAGGAGAACTATGGCTACACCTTC. The complete variable domain, with remaining parts taken from reference TRBV9 and TRBJ1-2, reads DSGVTQTPKHLITATGQRVTLRCSPRSGDLSVYWYQQSLDQGLQFLIQYYNGEERAKGNILERFSAQQFPDLHSELNLSSLELGDSALYFCASSTAPGQEENYGYTFGSGTRLTVV.

This chain links TRBV7-9 with TRBJ2-7; 7 bases align to TRBD2. This CDR3 spans 15 amino acids. The germline gives CDR1 SEHNR, CDR2 FQNEAQ (reference sequence). Losses at the gene ends were 0 bases for V and 3 bases for J; bases not matched to a gene: 5. The CDR3 protein is CASSLAGGSGYEQYF. CDR3 DNA sequence: TGTGCCAGCAGCTTAGCGGGGGGGAGCGGCTACGAGCAGTACTTC.